Below are 24 T cell receptor beta chains sequenced from a single sample in a study of blood T cell repertoires in COVID-19. Libraries were prepared by immunoSEQ multiplex PCR; TCRdb keeps only in-frame clonotypes and omits some of them. The sample includes around 200,000 clones, 85% to 90% of them seen just once. Sequenced: peripheral blood. These TCRs come from a man older than 75 with acute or convalescent COVID-19.

The chain couples TRBV2 to TRBJ2-1; the D gene is possibly TRBD2 (9 bases). Germline CDR1 and CDR2: SNHLY and FYNNEI. This CDR3 has 18 residues. Trimming shortened V by 10 bases and J by 4 bases, and 29 bases separated the two germline ends. Written as DNA, the CDR3 is TGTGCCAACAGGGGGGGGATCCTTAGCGGGAGAGGATACAATGAGCAGTTCTTC. Its translation is CANRGGILSGRGYNEQFF.

The chain recombines TRBV7-9 with TRBJ1-4; no firm D call. The CDR3 spans 12 residues. The germline CDR1 and CDR2 sequences are SEHNR and FQNEAQ (reference sequence). V was pared by 2 bases and J by 8 bases, with 6 bases between. The CDR3 sequence is CASSLYMEKLFF. The CDR3 DNA sequence: TGTGCCAGCAGCTTATACATGGAAAAACTGTTTTTT. The whole variable domain, remainder taken from reference TRBV7-9 and TRBJ1-4, is DTGVSQNPRHKITKRGQNVTFRCDPISEHNRLYWYRQTLGQGPEFLTYFQNEAQLEKSRLLSDRFSAERPKGSFSTLEIQRTEQGDSAMYLCASSLYMEKLFFGSGTQLSVL.

This clone was seen only a few times. This chain connects TRBV25-1 to TRBJ2-2; the match to TRBD2 covers 7 bases. CDR3 length equals 16 residues. V shed 3 bases and J 3 bases; nucleotides not matched to a gene: 7. Germline V gene data show CDR1 as MGHDK and CDR2 as SYGVNS. CDR3 nucleotides: TGTGCCAGCAGTGATCAGCGGGGACCAGACACCGGGGAGCTGTTTTTT. Translating gives CASSDQRGPDTGELFF.

This rearrangement joins TRBV6-2 or TRBV6-3 to TRBJ2-5, with D tentatively TRBD1 (6 bases). Looked up from germline, CDR1 is MNHEY and CDR2 is SVGEGT. The ends were cut back, 0 bases at V and 5 bases at J, with 13 bases in the middle. The CDR3 spans 15 residues. CDR3 residues: CASSYSGTMGETQYF. For the CDR3, the DNA is TGTGCCAGCAGTTACTCAGGGACAATGGGGGAGACCCAGTACTTC.

This clone was seen once. The rearrangement uses TRBV27 and TRBJ2-1; 9 nucleotides match TRBD1. The CDR3 sequence is 17 residues long. J lost 4 bases, V lost 7 bases, and 14 bases had no gene match. Germline-derived CDR1 and CDR2 are MNHEY and SMNVEV (reference sequence). CDR3 DNA: TGTGCCAGCAACAACCCGCTATCGGGACAGGGATACAATGAGCAGTTCTTC. Amino acids: CASNNPLSGQGYNEQFF.

V and J are TRBV5-6 and TRBJ2-5; 14 nucleotides align to TRBD2. V shed 4 bases, J shed 4 bases, and the junction held 6 bases outside the gene matches. CDR3 length: 16 residues. CDR1 and CDR2 (germline): SGHDT, YYEEEE. The CDR3 region has the DNA TGTGCCAGCAGCCTAGGACTAGCGGGAGGAAGAGAGACCCAGTACTTC. It yields the protein CASSLGLAGGRETQYF.

The chain combines TRBV7-2 with TRBJ2-5; TRBD2 matches 11 bases. CDR1 and CDR2 from the germline V gene are SGHTA and FQGNSA. J was trimmed by 4 bases and V by 0 bases; bases with no gene match: 1. The CDR3 has 15 residues. The CDR3 DNA follows: TGTGCCAGCAGCTTAGCCGGACTAGCGGGAGAGACCCAGTACTTC. Translation gives CASSLAGLAGETQYF.

This clone was seen once. V usage is TRBV5-1 and J usage is TRBJ2-3; 10 nucleotides line up with TRBD1. CDR1 and CDR2 from the germline V gene are SGHRS and YFSETQ. Trimming at V came to 4 bases and at J to 4 bases, leaving 3 bases not matched to a gene. CDR3 length equals 14 residues. The CDR3 reads CASSHGQGADTQYF. The CDR3 DNA reads as TGCGCCAGCAGCCATGGACAGGGGGCAGATACGCAGTATTTT.

The V call is TRBV18, the J call TRBJ2-3, with TRBD1 as a possible D gene (5 bases). CDR1 KGHSH and CDR2 LQKENI come from the germline V gene. CDR3 size: 17 residues. Deletions cut 0 bases from V and 1 base from J, with 14 bases between. The DNA for the CDR3 is TGTGCCAGCTCACCACCGATTTCACAGGATGGCACAGATACGCAGTATTTT. As protein: CASSPPISQDGTDTQYF.

V is TRBV5-4 and J is TRBJ2-6; 7 bases map to TRBD1. Germline V gives CDR1 SGHNT, CDR2 YYREEE (reference sequence). The CDR3 runs to 16 residues. The trim removed 5 bases at V and 2 bases at J, leaving 7 bases unmatched. The CDR3, as DNA: TGTGCCAGCAGGCCTCCTACAGGGGCTGGGGCCAACGTCCTGACTTTC. Protein sequence: CASRPPTGAGANVLTF.

CDR3 in DNA: TGTGCCAGCAGCTTAGCAGGCGGGATGGGCCGGTCGATCACAGATACGCAGTATTTT. Its translation: CASSLAGGMGRSITDTQYF. The chain is built from TRBV7-2 and TRBJ2-3, with D possibly TRBD2 on 6 matching bases. The CDR3 totals 19 residues. Germline V gene sequence: CDR1 SGHTA, CDR2 FQGNSA. With 0 bases removed from V and 2 bases from J, the gap between germline ends came to 21 bases. The whole variable domain, remainder taken from reference TRBV7-2 and TRBJ2-3, is GAGVSQSPSNKVTEKGKDVELRCDPISGHTALYWYRQSLGQGLEFLIYFQGNSAPDKSGLPSDRFSAERTGGSVSTLTIQRTQQEDSAVYLCASSLAGGMGRSITDTQYFGPGTRLTVL.

V and J are TRBV4-2 and TRBJ2-5, with 8 bases matching TRBD1. This CDR3 comprises 14 residues. The germline gives CDR1 LGHNA, CDR2 YNFKEQ. V was pared by 1 base and J by 4 bases, with 2 bases of the junction left unmatched. CDR3 sequence: CASSQGQGLETQYF. In nucleotides, the CDR3 is TGTGCCAGCAGCCAAGGACAGGGGCTAGAGACCCAGTACTTC.

In this sample, this clone turned up once. CDR3 in amino acids: CASKPGTGRAGELFF. The CDR3 DNA sequence: TGTGCCAGCAAACCTGGGACAGGGCGGGCCGGGGAGCTGTTTTTT. This chain connects TRBV28 to TRBJ2-2, with 9 bases fitting TRBD1. The CDR3 spans 15 residues. Unmatched junction bases numbered 9, after V lost 7 bases and J lost 6 bases. Germline loops: CDR1 MDHEN, CDR2 SYDVKM.

This clone has a handful of counts. This chain's CDR3 is CASSQGLAGTGELFF. CDR3 in DNA: TGTGCCAGCAGCCAGGGCCTAGCGGGCACCGGGGAGCTGTTTTTT. The chain links TRBV3-1 (or the pseudogene TRBV3-2) to TRBJ2-2, with 8 nucleotides matching TRBD2. The trim removed 3 bases at V and 4 bases at J, leaving 4 bases unmatched. CDR3 length: 15 amino acids. Germline V gene lookup returns CDR1 LGHDT and CDR2 YNNKEL (reference sequence).

The CDR3 DNA is TGTGCTAGTGGAAAAGGGCTAGCGGAAGGCAATGAGCAGTTCTTC. This sequence encodes CASGKGLAEGNEQFF. The chain joins TRBV12-5 to TRBJ2-1; 7 bases line up with TRBD2. The V gene end was trimmed by 6 bases and the J gene end by 6 bases; junction bases not matched to a gene: 11. CDR3 length: 15 amino acids. CDR1 is LGHNT and CDR2 is FRNRAP in the germline V gene.

This chain uses TRBV2 with TRBJ1-5; 8 positions match TRBD1. Per germline, CDR1 SNHLY and CDR2 FYNNEI. The CDR3 has 15 amino acids. V shed 3 bases, J shed 4 bases, and the junction held 5 bases outside the gene matches. The CDR3 nucleotides read TGTGCCAGCAGTGAGAGGACAGGGCGTAATCAGCCCCAGCATTTT. Translating gives CASSERTGRNQPQHF. Looking up the rest from reference TRBV2 and TRBJ1-5 gives the full variable domain: EPEVTQTPSHQVTQMGQEVILRCVPISNHLYFYWYRQILGQKVEFLVSFYNNEISEKSEIFDDQFSVERPDGSNFTLKIRSTKLEDSAMYFCASSERTGRNQPQHFGDGTRLSIL.

CDR3 DNA: TGTGCCAGTAGTATTCGGGGGGCGGGCACCGGGGAGCTGTTTTTT. Translating it yields CASSIRGAGTGELFF. The genes are TRBV19 and TRBJ2-2; tentatively, D is TRBD2 (7 bases). V was shortened by 3 bases and J by 4 bases, with 12 bases between the two germline ends. CDR3 size: 15 residues. CDR1 and CDR2 (germline): LNHDA, SQIVND (reference sequence).

The chain joins TRBV5-4 to TRBJ2-1, with TRBD2 matching 8 bases. Trimming at V came to 2 bases and at J to 4 bases, leaving 8 bases not matched to a gene. CDR3 length: 16 residues. Germline values: CDR1 SGHNT, CDR2 YYREEE (reference sequence). The CDR3 protein is CASSFRALAGYNEQFF. CDR3 nucleotides: TGTGCCAGCAGCTTCCGGGCTCTAGCGGGTTACAATGAGCAGTTCTTC. The full variable domain, completed using reference TRBV5-4 and TRBJ2-1, is ETGVTQSPTHLIKTRGQQVTLRCSSQSGHNTVSWYQQALGQGPQFIFQYYREEENGRGNFPPRFSGLQFPNYSSELNVNALELDDSALYLCASSFRALAGYNEQFFGPGTRLTVL.

The V gene is TRBV11-2, the J gene TRBJ2-1; TRBD2 matches 14 bases. This CDR3 spans 15 amino acids. Trimming took 6 bases from V and 8 from J; bases not matched to a gene: 6. The germline CDR1 and CDR2 sequences are SGHAT and FQNNGV. CDR3 nucleotide sequence: TGTGCCAGCAGTACGACTAGCGGGAGGGTCCATGAGCAGTTCTTC. It encodes CASSTTSGRVHEQFF.

V gene TRBV7-2 combines with J gene TRBJ2-7; 9 positions match TRBD1. Unmatched junction bases numbered 10, after V lost 6 bases and J lost 7 bases. Germline V gives CDR1 SGHTA, CDR2 FQGNSA. This CDR3 is built from 14 residues. CDR3 nucleotide sequence: TGTGCCAGCAGACCTGGGACAGGGTTGTGGGAGCAGTACTTC. This sequence encodes CASRPGTGLWEQYF. Together with reference TRBV7-2 and TRBJ2-7, the CDR3 gives the full variable domain: GAGVSQSPSNKVTEKGKDVELRCDPISGHTALYWYRQSLGQGLEFLIYFQGNSAPDKSGLPSDRFSAERTGGSVSTLTIQRTQQEDSAVYLCASRPGTGLWEQYFGPGTRLTVT.

The J gene is TRBJ1-5, the V gene TRBV4-1, with a weak D call TRBD1 (6 bases). The CDR3 contains 18 residues. Germline V gives CDR1 MGHRA, CDR2 YSYEKL. With 0 bases removed from V and 1 base from J, the gap between germline ends came to 16 bases. The DNA for the CDR3 is TGCGCCAGCAGCCAAGAAGAAGGTCGCAGGGGAAGCAATCAGCCCCAGCATTTT. It encodes CASSQEEGRRGSNQPQHF.

The gene calls are TRBV6-6 and TRBJ2-2; no clear D gene. V was clipped by 7 bases and J by 4 bases, with 7 bases between them. This CDR3 spans 12 amino acids. Germline CDR1 reads MNHNY; CDR2 reads SVGAGI (reference sequence). The CDR3: CASKISTGELFF. In nucleotides, the CDR3 is TGTGCCAGCAAAATTAGCACCGGGGAGCTGTTTTTT.

The genes are TRBV2 and TRBJ1-6; D remains ambiguous. The V end lost 3 bases, the J end lost 7 bases, and 13 bases lay between the germline ends. The CDR3 has 15 residues. Germline CDR1 SNHLY, CDR2 FYNNEI. The CDR3 loop is CASSDNGNRNSPLHF. CDR3 DNA sequence: TGTGCCAGCAGTGATAACGGGAATCGAAATTCACCCCTCCACTTT.

The chain employs TRBV19 and TRBJ1-2, with 9 bases matching TRBD1. The ends lost 4 bases at V and 6 bases at J; junction bases unmatched: 3. Germline V CDR1 and CDR2: LNHDA, SQIVND (reference sequence). There are 13 residues in the CDR3. The DNA for the CDR3 is TGTGCCAGTAGTAGGGGACAGGGTCATGGCTACACCTTC. Its protein is CASSRGQGHGYTF.